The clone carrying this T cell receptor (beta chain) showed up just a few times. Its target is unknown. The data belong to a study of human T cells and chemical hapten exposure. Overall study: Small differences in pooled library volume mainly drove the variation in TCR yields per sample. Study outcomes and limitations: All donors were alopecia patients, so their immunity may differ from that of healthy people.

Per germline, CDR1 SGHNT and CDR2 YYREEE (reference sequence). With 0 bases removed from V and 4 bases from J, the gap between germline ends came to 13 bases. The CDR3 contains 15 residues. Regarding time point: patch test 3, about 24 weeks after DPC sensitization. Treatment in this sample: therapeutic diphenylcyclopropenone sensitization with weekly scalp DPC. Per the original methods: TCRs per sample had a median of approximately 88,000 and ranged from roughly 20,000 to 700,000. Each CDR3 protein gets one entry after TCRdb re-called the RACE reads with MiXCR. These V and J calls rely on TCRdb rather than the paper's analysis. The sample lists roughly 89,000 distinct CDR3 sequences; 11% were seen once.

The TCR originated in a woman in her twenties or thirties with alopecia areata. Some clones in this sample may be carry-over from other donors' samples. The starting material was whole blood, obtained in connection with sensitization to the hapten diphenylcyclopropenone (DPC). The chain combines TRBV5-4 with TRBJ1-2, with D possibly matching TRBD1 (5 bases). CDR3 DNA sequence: TGTGCCAGCAGCTTGGCGCCAAGGGGTACCTATGGCTACACCTTC. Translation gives CASSLAPRGTYGYTF.